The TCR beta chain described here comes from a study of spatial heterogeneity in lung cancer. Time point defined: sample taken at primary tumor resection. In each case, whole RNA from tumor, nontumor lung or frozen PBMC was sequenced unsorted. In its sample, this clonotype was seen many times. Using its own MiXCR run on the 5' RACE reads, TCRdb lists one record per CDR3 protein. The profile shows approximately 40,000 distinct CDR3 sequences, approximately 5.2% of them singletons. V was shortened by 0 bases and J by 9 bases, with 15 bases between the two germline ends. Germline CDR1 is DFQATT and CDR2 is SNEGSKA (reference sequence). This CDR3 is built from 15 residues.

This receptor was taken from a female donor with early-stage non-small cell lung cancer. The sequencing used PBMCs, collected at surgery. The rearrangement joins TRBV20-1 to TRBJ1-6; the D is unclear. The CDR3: CSARDRRALSSPLHF. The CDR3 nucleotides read TGCAGTGCTAGAGATCGTAGGGCCCTTAGTTCACCCCTCCACTTT.